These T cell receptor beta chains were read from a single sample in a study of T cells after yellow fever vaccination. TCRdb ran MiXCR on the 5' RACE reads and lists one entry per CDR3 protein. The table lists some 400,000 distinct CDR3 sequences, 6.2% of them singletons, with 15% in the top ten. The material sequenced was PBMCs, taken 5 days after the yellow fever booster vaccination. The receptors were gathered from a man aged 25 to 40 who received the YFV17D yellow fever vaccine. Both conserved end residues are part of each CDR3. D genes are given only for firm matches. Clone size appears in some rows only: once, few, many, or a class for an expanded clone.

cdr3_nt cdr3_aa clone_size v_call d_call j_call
TGTGCCAGCAGTTACTCGGGGCCTAGCGGCACCTACGAGCAGTACTTC CASSYSGPSGTYEQYF many TRBV6-2/TRBV6-3 TRBD2 TRBJ2-7
TGTGCCAGCAGTCTGATGAGCCATCGGGAGACCCAGTACTTC CASSLMSHRETQYF few TRBV3-1 NA TRBJ2-5
TGTGCCAGCTCACCACAACGGGCCCAGGACAATGAGCAGTTCTTC CASSPQRAQDNEQFF few TRBV18 NA TRBJ2-1
TGTGCCAGTAGTATAGTGGGGGGCCCGAGCAATCAGCCCCAGCATTTT CASSIVGGPSNQPQHF NA TRBV19 NA TRBJ1-5
TGTGCCAGCAGAAACGGACTAGCCGGGAGGGGGTACGAGCAGTACTTC CASRNGLAGRGYEQYF many TRBV12-3/TRBV12-4 TRBD2 TRBJ2-7
TGTGCCAGCAGTTACCCGCAAAGGGCAGGGGCCAAAAACATTCAGTACTTC CASSYPQRAGAKNIQYF NA TRBV6-5 NA TRBJ2-4
TGTGCCAGCAGTCGACTTCCAACAACTAATGAAAAACTGTTTTTT CASSRLPTTNEKLFF many TRBV6-1 NA TRBJ1-4
TGTGCCAGCAGCCTTGGAGGACTAGCGGAAGAGACCCAGTACTTC CASSLGGLAEETQYF many TRBV5-4 TRBD2 TRBJ2-5
TGTGCCAGCAGCTTTGGATGGGGTAATCAGCCCCAGCATTTT CASSFGWGNQPQHF NA TRBV7-9 NA TRBJ1-5
TGTGCCAGCAGTTTATACTCTAAGGGGGCGGAAGCTTTCTTT CASSLYSKGAEAFF many TRBV28 TRBD1 TRBJ1-1
TGTGCCAGCTGTTTAGGGCCCCCCGGTGAGCAGTTCTTC CASCLGPPGEQFF NA TRBV2 NA TRBJ2-1
TGCGCCAGCAGCTTGGCCCACGTCGGCTACACCTTC CASSLAHVGYTF NA TRBV5-1 NA TRBJ1-2
TGTGCCAGCAGTTTATCCGTCTCCTACAATGAGCAGTTCTTC CASSLSVSYNEQFF many TRBV27 NA TRBJ2-1
TGCAGTGCCCCCGGGCAGGGTGCGGAATTTGGTGAAGCTTTCTTT CSAPGQGAEFGEAFF few TRBV20-1 NA TRBJ1-1
TGTGCCAGCAGCTTAATACAGGGGGCTAGTGAGCAGTACTTC CASSLIQGASEQYF many TRBV7-8 TRBD1 TRBJ2-7
TGTGCCAGCATTCTTCCGGGACTAGCGGGAGGCAAGCAGTTCTTC CASILPGLAGGKQFF few TRBV12-3/TRBV12-4 TRBD2 TRBJ2-1
TGCAGCGTAAGGGGCTTGAACACTGAAGCTTTCTTT CSVRGLNTEAFF many TRBV29-1 NA TRBJ1-1
TGCAGTGCTAGGCCAACGGGGACAGGGCGGGTCGGGGAGCTGTTTTTT CSARPTGTGRVGELFF NA TRBV20-1 TRBD1 TRBJ2-2
TGCGCCAGTGGGACTAGCGGGAGCTCCTACAATGAGCAGTTCTTC CASGTSGSSYNEQFF few TRBV5-1 TRBD2 TRBJ2-1
TGTGCCAGCAGCCCCGGAGAGGATAGCACTGAAGCTTTCTTT CASSPGEDSTEAFF many TRBV21-1 NA TRBJ1-1
TGTGCCAGCAGGCGAAGTAGCAGATTGGAGACCCAGTACTTC CASRRSSRLETQYF few TRBV28 NA TRBJ2-5
TGCAGTGCTAGAGGACTGGAGCCCAATGAGCAGTTCTTC CSARGLEPNEQFF many TRBV20-1 NA TRBJ2-1
TGTGCCAGCAGCTTTAGCGGGACGGTTAGCACAGATACGCAGTATTTT CASSFSGTVSTDTQYF few TRBV7-2 TRBD2 TRBJ2-3
TGCAGTGCTAGAAATCTAGCGGGAGACGGGACCCAGTACTTC CSARNLAGDGTQYF NA TRBV20-1 TRBD2 TRBJ2-5
TGCGCCAGCAGCCAGCCTAGCGGAAATGAGCAGTTCTTC CASSQPSGNEQFF few TRBV4-1 TRBD2 TRBJ2-1
TGCGCCAGCAGCTTGGGAAAGACACAAAGCACAGATACGCAGTATTTT CASSLGKTQSTDTQYF many TRBV5-1 NA TRBJ2-3
TGTGCCAGCAGCGCCCGGGAGATGGACATTCAGTACTTC CASSAREMDIQYF many TRBV11-2 NA TRBJ2-4
TGTACCAGCAGTGGTACACAAACGGGCGGGACTAGATTAACTCGACAGTACTTC CTSSGTQTGGTRLTRQYF NA TRBV12-3/TRBV12-4 TRBD2 TRBJ2-7
TGCGCCAGCAGCCTCTTAGTTTCCGGGGAGCTGTTTTTT CASSLLVSGELFF many TRBV5-1 NA TRBJ2-2
TGCGCCAGCAGCTTAGGCGGGAGTACAGAGACCCAGTACTTC CASSLGGSTETQYF few TRBV5-1 TRBD2 TRBJ2-5
TGTGCCAGCAGCCCTGCCGGGACGCCGTCTGGCTACGAGCAGTACTTC CASSPAGTPSGYEQYF many TRBV7-9 NA TRBJ2-7
TGCGCCAGCAGCTTGGAGGGTGTATCAAGCGAGCAGTACTTC CASSLEGVSSEQYF many TRBV5-1 NA TRBJ2-7
TGCGCCAGCAGCTTCCGGGACAGGGGCGACGAGCAGTTCTTC CASSFRDRGDEQFF NA TRBV5-1 TRBD1 TRBJ2-1
TGTGCCAGCAGCCCGGGAGATGAAGCTTTCTTT CASSPGDEAFF many TRBV7-9 NA TRBJ1-1
TGTGCCAGCAGTGGGACTAGCGGGAGTCCCTACAATGAGCAGTTCTTC CASSGTSGSPYNEQFF few TRBV6-1 TRBD2 TRBJ2-1
TGTGCCAGCAGTTTTCTTGGGACTAGCGGGTACTACAATGAGCAGTTCTTC CASSFLGTSGYYNEQFF many TRBV28 TRBD2 TRBJ2-1
TGTGCCAGCACCGGGACTACTCCCGGGGAGCTGTTTTTT CASTGTTPGELFF NA TRBV6-1 TRBD2 TRBJ2-2
TGTGCCAGCAGCCCTGATGAGAGGGATACGCAGTATTTT CASSPDERDTQYF many TRBV7-9 NA TRBJ2-3
TGCAGCGTTGGCCCGGAGCAGTTCTTC CSVGPEQFF NA TRBV29-1 NA TRBJ2-1
TGTGCCAGCAGACAGGGGCTCCTCTACGAGCAGTACTTC CASRQGLLYEQYF NA TRBV5-6 TRBD1 TRBJ2-7